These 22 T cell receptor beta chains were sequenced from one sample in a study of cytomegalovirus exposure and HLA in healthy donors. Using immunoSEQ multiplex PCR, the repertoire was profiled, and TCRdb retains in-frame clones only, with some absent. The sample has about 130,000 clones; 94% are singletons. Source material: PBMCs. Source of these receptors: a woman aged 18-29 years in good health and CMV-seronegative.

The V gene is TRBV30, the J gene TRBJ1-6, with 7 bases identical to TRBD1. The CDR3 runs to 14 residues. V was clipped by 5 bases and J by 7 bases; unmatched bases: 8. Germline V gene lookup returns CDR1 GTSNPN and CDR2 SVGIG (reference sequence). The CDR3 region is CAWSPGQVNSPLHF. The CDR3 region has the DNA TGTGCCTGGTCCCCCGGACAGGTGAATTCACCCCTCCACTTT.

CDR3: CASSSLRGGRTADTQYF. In DNA, the CDR3 is TGTGCCAGCAGTTCCCTCCGTGGTGGGAGGACGGCAGATACGCAGTATTTT. The gene calls are TRBV2 and TRBJ2-3, with a possible D match to TRBD2 (6 bases). Trimming left V 5 bases short and J 4 bases short, with 22 bases between. The CDR3 covers 17 residues. Germline-derived CDR1 and CDR2 are SNHLY and FYNNEI. The whole variable domain, remainder taken from reference TRBV2 and TRBJ2-3, is EPEVTQTPSHQVTQMGQEVILRCVPISNHLYFYWYRQILGQKVEFLVSFYNNEISEKSEIFDDQFSVERPDGSNFTLKIRSTKLEDSAMYFCASSSLRGGRTADTQYFGPGTRLTVL.

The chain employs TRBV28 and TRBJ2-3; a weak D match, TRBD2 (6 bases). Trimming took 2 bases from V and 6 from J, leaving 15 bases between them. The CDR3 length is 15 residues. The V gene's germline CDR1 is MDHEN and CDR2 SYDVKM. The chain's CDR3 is CASSLSAGGMDTQYF. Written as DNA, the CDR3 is TGTGCCAGCAGTTTAAGTGCTGGGGGGATGGATACGCAGTATTTT.

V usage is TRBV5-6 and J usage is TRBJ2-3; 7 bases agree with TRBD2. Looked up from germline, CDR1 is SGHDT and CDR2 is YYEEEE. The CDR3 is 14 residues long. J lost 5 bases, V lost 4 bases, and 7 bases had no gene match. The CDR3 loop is CASSAGLLEDTQYF. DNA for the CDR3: TGTGCCAGCAGCGCGGGACTATTGGAAGATACGCAGTATTTT.

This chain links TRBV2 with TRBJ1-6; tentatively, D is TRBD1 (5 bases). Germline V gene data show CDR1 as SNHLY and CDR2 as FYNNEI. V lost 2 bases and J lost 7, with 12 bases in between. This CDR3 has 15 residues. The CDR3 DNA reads TGTGCCAGCAGTGAAAGGCACAGGCACAATTCACCCCTCCACTTT. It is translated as CASSERHRHNSPLHF.

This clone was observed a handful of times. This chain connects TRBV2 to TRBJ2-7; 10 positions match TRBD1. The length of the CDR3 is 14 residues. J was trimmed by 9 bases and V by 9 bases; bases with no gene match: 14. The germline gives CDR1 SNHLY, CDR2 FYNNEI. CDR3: CASNPGTGVTGQYF. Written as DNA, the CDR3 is TGTGCCAGTAACCCCGGGACAGGGGTAACGGGGCAGTACTTC.

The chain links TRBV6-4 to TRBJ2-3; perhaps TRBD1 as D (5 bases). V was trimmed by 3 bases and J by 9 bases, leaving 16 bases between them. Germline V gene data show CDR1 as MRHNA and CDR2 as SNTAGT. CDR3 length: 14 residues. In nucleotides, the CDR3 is TGTGCCAGCAGTGATTTGACAGTTATGATGACGCAGTATTTT. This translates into CASSDLTVMMTQYF.

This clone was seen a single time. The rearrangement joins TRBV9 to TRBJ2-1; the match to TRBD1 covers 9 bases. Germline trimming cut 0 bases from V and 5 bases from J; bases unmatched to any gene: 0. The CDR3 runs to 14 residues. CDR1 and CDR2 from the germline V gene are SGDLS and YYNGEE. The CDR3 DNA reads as TGTGCCAGCAGCGTAGGGACAGGGGACAATGAGCAGTTCTTC. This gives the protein CASSVGTGDNEQFF.

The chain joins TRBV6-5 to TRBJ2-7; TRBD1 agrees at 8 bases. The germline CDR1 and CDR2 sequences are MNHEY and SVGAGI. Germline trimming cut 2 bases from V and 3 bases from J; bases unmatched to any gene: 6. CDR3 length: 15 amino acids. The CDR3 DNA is TGTGCCAGCAGTTACCAAGGGACAGGAGGCTACGAGCAGTACTTC. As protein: CASSYQGTGGYEQYF.

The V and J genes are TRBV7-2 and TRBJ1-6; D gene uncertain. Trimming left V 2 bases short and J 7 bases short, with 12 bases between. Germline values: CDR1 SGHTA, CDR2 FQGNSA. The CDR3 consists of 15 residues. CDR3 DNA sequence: TGTGCCAGCAGCTTAAGATCTGAAGCGAATTCACCCCTCCACTTT. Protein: CASSLRSEANSPLHF.

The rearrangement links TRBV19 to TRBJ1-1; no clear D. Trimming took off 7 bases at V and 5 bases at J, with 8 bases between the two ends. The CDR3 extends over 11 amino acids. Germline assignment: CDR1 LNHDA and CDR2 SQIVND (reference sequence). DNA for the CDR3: TGTGCCAGTATACGGCGGACTGAAGCTTTCTTT. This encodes CASIRRTEAFF.

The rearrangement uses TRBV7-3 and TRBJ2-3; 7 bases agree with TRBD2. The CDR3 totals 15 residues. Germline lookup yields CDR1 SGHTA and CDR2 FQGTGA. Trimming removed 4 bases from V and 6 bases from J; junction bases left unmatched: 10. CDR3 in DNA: TGTGCCAGCAGCTCGGTAGCGGGTTCGGGGGATACGCAGTATTTT. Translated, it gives CASSSVAGSGDTQYF.

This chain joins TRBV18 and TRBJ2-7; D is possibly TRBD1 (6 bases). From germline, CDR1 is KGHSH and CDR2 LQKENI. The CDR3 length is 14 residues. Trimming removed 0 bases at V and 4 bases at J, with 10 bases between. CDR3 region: CASSPPDSFYEQYF. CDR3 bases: TGTGCCAGCTCACCACCGGACAGCTTTTACGAGCAGTACTTC.

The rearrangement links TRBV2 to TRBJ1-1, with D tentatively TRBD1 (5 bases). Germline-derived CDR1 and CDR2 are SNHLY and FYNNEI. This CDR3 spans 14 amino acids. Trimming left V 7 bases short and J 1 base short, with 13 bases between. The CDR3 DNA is TGTGCCAGCAACTCGGGGCGGGGGAACACTGAAGCTTTCTTT. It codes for CASNSGRGNTEAFF.

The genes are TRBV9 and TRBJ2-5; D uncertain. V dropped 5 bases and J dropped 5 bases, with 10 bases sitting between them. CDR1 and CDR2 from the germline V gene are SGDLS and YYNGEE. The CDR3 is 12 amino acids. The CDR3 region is CASSPGWETQYF. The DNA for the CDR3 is TGTGCCAGCAGTCCCGGGTGGGAGACCCAGTACTTC.

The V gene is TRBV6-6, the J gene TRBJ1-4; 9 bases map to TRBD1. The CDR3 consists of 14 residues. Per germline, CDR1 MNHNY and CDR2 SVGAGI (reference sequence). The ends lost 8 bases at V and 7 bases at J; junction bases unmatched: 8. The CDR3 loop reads CASGTGTGTEKLFF. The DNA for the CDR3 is TGTGCCAGCGGGACCGGGACAGGGACTGAAAAACTGTTTTTT.

The CDR3: CASSQEYSGTGIIYEQYF. The DNA of the CDR3 is TGCGCCAGCAGCCAAGAGTACTCCGGGACAGGGATCATCTACGAGCAGTACTTC. The rearrangement uses TRBV4-1 and TRBJ2-7; 9 positions match TRBD1. The germline V gene encodes CDR1 MGHRA and CDR2 YSYEKL. CDR3 length: 18 residues. Losses at the gene ends were 0 bases for V and 3 bases for J; bases not matched to a gene: 12.

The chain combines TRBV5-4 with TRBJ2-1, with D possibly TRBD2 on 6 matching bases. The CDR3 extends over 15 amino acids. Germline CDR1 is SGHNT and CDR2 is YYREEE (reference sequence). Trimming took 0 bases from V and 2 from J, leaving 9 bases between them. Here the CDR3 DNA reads TGTGCCAGCAGCTTGGGGGGCGGGACCTACAATGAGCAGTTCTTC. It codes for CASSLGGGTYNEQFF.

The DNA for the CDR3 is TGTGCCAGTAGTAAAGGACAGGGGTTTGGCGAGCAGTACTTC. It encodes CASSKGQGFGEQYF. The chain has TRBV19 and TRBJ2-7; TRBD1 matches 9 bases. Germline values: CDR1 LNHDA, CDR2 SQIVND (reference sequence). The V segment lost 4 bases and the J segment 6 bases; nucleotides outside the gene matches: 7. CDR3 length equals 14 residues.

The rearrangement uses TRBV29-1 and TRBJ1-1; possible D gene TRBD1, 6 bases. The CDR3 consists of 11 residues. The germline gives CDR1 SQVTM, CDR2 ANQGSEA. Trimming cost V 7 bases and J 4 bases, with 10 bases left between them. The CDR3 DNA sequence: TGCAGCGAAATGACAGGCACTGAAGCTTTCTTT. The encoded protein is CSEMTGTEAFF. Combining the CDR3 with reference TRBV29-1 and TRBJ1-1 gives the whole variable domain SAVISQKPSRDICQRGTSLTIQCQVDSQVTMMFWYRQQPGQSLTLIATANQGSEATYESGFVIDKFPISRPNLTFSTLTVSNMSPEDSSIYLCSEMTGTEAFFGQGTRLTVV.

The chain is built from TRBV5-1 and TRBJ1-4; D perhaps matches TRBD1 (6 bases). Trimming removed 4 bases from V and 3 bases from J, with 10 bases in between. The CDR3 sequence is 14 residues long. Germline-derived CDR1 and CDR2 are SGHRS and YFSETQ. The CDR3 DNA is TGCGCCAGCAGCGGGGGCGCAGCTAATGAAAAACTGTTTTTT. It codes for CASSGGAANEKLFF.

The CDR3 sequence is CASSVGGTVGTEAFF. CDR3 nucleotides: TGTGCCAGCAGCGTAGGAGGGACTGTGGGAACTGAAGCTTTCTTT. The J gene is TRBJ1-1, the V gene TRBV9, with a tentative D call TRBD1 (5 bases). V was cut by 0 bases and J by 5 bases, with 14 bases left in between. This CDR3 comprises 15 residues. CDR1 and CDR2 (germline): SGDLS, YYNGEE.